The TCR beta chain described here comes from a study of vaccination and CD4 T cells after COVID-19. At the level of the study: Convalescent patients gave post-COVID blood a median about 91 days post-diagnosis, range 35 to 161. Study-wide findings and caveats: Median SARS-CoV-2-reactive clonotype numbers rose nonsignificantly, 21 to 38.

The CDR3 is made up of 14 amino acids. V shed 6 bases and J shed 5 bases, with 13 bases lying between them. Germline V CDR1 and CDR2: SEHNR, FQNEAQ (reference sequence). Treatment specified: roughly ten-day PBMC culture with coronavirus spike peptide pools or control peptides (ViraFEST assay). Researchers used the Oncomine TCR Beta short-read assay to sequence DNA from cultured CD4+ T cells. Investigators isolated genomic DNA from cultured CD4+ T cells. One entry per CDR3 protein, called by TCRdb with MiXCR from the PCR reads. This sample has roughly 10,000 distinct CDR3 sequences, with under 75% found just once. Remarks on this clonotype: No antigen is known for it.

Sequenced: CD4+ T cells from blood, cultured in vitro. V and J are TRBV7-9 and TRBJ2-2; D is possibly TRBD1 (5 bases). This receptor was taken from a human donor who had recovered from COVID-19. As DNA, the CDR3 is TGTGCCAGCAGGCAGGGTGAAGGGACCGGGGAGCTGTTTTTT. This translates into CASRQGEGTGELFF.